A selection of T cell receptor beta chains follows, all from one sample in a study of cytomegalovirus exposure and HLA in healthy donors. Sequenced by immunoSEQ multiplex PCR; TCRdb stores in-frame clones only, minus some. This sample's clone table lists 140,000 to 150,000 clones. Sequenced input: PBMCs. Receptors were obtained from a woman between 45 and 60 years old in good health and CMV-seronegative. The CDR3 runs from the conserved cysteine through the conserved F or W. D genes are given only for firm matches.

D	V	J	DNA	CDR3
TRBD1	TRBV9	TRBJ1-2	TGTGCCAGCAGCGTAGAGGGACAGGCATCCTATGGCTACACCTTC	CASSVEGQASYGYTF
-	TRBV19	TRBJ1-3	TGTGCCAGTATGACAGGTTACTCTGGAAACACCATATATTTT	CASMTGYSGNTIYF
TRBD1	TRBV2	TRBJ1-2	TGTGCCAGCAGGGAACTTACAGGGGGCGGCGGCTACACCTTC	CASRELTGGGGYTF
TRBD1	TRBV6-1	TRBJ2-3	TGTGCCAGCAGAGGACAGGGCAGCGTAGATACGCAGTATTTT	CASRGQGSVDTQYF
TRBD1	TRBV6-1	TRBJ2-7	TGTGCCAGCAGTGACGGGACAGGCGATTTCTACGAGCAGTACTTC	CASSDGTGDFYEQYF
TRBD1	TRBV6-5	TRBJ2-7	TGTGCCAGCAGACTAGACAGGGGGATACACGAGCAGTACTTC	CASRLDRGIHEQYF
TRBD2	TRBV4-1	TRBJ2-1	TGCGCCAGCAGCCAAGTTTCCGGGAGGGCCACGTTTGAGCAGTTCTTC	CASSQVSGRATFEQFF
TRBD1	TRBV19	TRBJ2-5	TGTGCCAGTAGTATAGGACAGGGAAATCTCGGAGAGACCCAGTACTTC	CASSIGQGNLGETQYF
-	TRBV4-2	TRBJ2-7	TGTGCCAGCAGCCGTCAAGGGAGGCTCCGCTCCTACGAGCAGTACTTC	CASSRQGRLRSYEQYF
TRBD1	TRBV7-2	TRBJ1-4	TGTGCCAGCAGCGCCTGGACAGGGGGCGATGAAAAACTGTTTTTT	CASSAWTGGDEKLFF
-	TRBV27	TRBJ2-4	TGTGCCAGCAGTTTAGTGGGCCTTACAAACATTCAGTACTTC	CASSLVGLTNIQYF
-	TRBV7-2	TRBJ1-5	TGTGCCAGCAGCTTTTTCGGGGACTCCAATCAGCCCCAGCATTTT	CASSFFGDSNQPQHF
-	TRBV28	TRBJ1-1	TGTGCCAGCAGTTGGGGCCGGGGGGACACTGAAGCTTTCTTT	CASSWGRGDTEAFF
TRBD1	TRBV11-2	TRBJ1-6	TGTGCCAGCAGCCCCGGGGGCAGGGGGGTTGGTTCACCCCTCCACTTT	CASSPGGRGVGSPLHF
-	TRBV10-3	TRBJ1-1	TGTGCCATCACCAAATCGACAGGAGAGAACACTGAAGCTTTCTTT	CAITKSTGENTEAFF
-	TRBV5-4	TRBJ1-6	TGTGCCAGCCGCCCTGAGGTAGGGGATTCACCCCTCCACTTT	CASRPEVGDSPLHF
-	TRBV9	TRBJ1-2	TGTGCCAGCAGCGTCCAGGGGAGAGGGGCGCGGGGCTACACCTTC	CASSVQGRGARGYTF
-	TRBV9	TRBJ1-1	TGTGCCAGCAGCGTAACCATGACAGGGAACACTGAAGCTTTCTTT	CASSVTMTGNTEAFF
-	TRBV27	TRBJ2-3	TGTGCCAGCAGTTCCTTGGACAAAAATGCGCAGTATTTT	CASSSLDKNAQYF
-	TRBV4-2	TRBJ1-1	TGTGCCAGCAGCCAAGACGGGCCCGGGGCTGAAGCTTTCTTT	CASSQDGPGAEAFF
TRBD1	TRBV9	TRBJ1-1	TGTGCCAGCAGCGTAGAACAGGGGGTTCGTGGTGAAGCTTTCTTT	CASSVEQGVRGEAFF
-	TRBV6-5	TRBJ2-5	TGTGCCAGCAGTCCAGGGGCAGAGACCCAGTACTTC	CASSPGAETQYF
TRBD2	TRBV5-1	TRBJ2-1	TGCGCCAGCAGCTTGGAAGGCGTGAGCGGGGGGGGGACCTACAATGAGCAGTTCTTC	CASSLEGVSGGGTYNEQFF
-	TRBV5-1	TRBJ2-5	TGCGCCAGCAGCGCGAACCAAGAGACCCAGTACTTC	CASSANQETQYF
-	TRBV5-1	TRBJ1-6	TGCGCCAGCAGTCTTCGCGGGGCGGATTCACCCCTCCACTTT	CASSLRGADSPLHF
-	TRBV2	TRBJ1-2	TGTGCCAGCAGGGGTTACCAACGGGGGGGCGGGACGGATCGGATTAACTATGGCTACACCTTC	CASRGYQRGGGTDRINYGYTF
TRBD1	TRBV28	TRBJ2-7	TGTGCCAGCGAGACAGGGCGCGACGAGCAGTACTTC	CASETGRDEQYF
-	TRBV5-4	TRBJ2-1	TGTGCCAGCAGCTTGGAGGCGCGGGCCCACAATGAGCAGTTCTTC	CASSLEARAHNEQFF
-	TRBV14	TRBJ1-2	TGTGCCAGCAGCCCCTTTTTTGTCAGGGGCTTTTTCTATGGCTACACCTTC	CASSPFFVRGFFYGYTF
-	TRBV7-2	TRBJ1-5	TGTGCCAGCAGCCGGGAGGGGCAGGCTAAACAGCCCCAGCATTTT	CASSREGQAKQPQHF
TRBD2	TRBV6-1	TRBJ2-2	TGTGCCAGCAGTGAAGTTTTGGCGGGAGGCGCGAACACCGGGGAGCTGTTTTTT	CASSEVLAGGANTGELFF
TRBD1	TRBV7-9	TRBJ2-3	TGTGCCAGCAGCTTACTAGGGGACAGGGTCACAGATACGCAGTATTTT	CASSLLGDRVTDTQYF
-	TRBV5-1	TRBJ2-7	TGCGCCAGCAGCCCCCGGGACATTAGTCGACTGAGCGCCTACGAGCAGTACTTC	CASSPRDISRLSAYEQYF
-	TRBV2	TRBJ2-5	TGTGCCAGCAGTGGACAGACGGAGACCCAGTACTTC	CASSGQTETQYF
TRBD1	TRBV28	TRBJ2-4	TGTGCCAGCAGTACCCGGGACAGGGGAAACATTCAGTACTTC	CASSTRDRGNIQYF
-	TRBV7-2	TRBJ2-2	TGTGCCAGCAGCTCAGACTGGACCGGGGAGCTGTTTTTT	CASSSDWTGELFF
-	TRBV10-3	TRBJ2-3	TGTGCCATCAGTGGAGACTCGTCGAACACAGATACGCAGTATTTT	CAISGDSSNTDTQYF
TRBD1	TRBV6-5	TRBJ1-5	TGTGCCAGCAGTTGGATACAGGGGGCTAACCAGCCCCAGCATTTT	CASSWIQGANQPQHF
TRBD2	TRBV4-1	TRBJ2-1	TGCGCCAGCAGTGAAGTGGCGGGGGGCTATGAGCAGTTCTTC	CASSEVAGGYEQFF
-	TRBV28	TRBJ1-4	TGTGCCATTCGGACCGTACAGGGTACCCCTGAAAAACTGTTTTTT	CAIRTVQGTPEKLFF
TRBD1	TRBV29-1	TRBJ1-2	TGCAGCGTTGGCTCCGGGACAGGGGGTAGCTATGGCTACACCTTC	CSVGSGTGGSYGYTF
-	TRBV7-9	TRBJ2-7	TGTGCCAGCAGCTTGTCGGTGTACGAGCAGTACTTC	CASSLSVYEQYF
-	TRBV18	TRBJ2-3	TGTGCCAGCTCACCACTACTTTCAGGGGGGACTGATCCGGATACGCAGTATTTT	CASSPLLSGGTDPDTQYF
-	TRBV30	TRBJ2-5	TGTGCCTGGAGGCGACAGATACAAGAGACCCAGTACTTC	CAWRRQIQETQYF
-	TRBV28	TRBJ1-1	TGTGCCAGCAGCCTCGGGCGGGGCAGGGCAGCTTTCTTT	CASSLGRGRAAFF
TRBD1	TRBV5-1	TRBJ1-3	TGCGCCAGCAGCTGGCGACAGGGTGGAAACACCATATATTTT	CASSWRQGGNTIYF
-	TRBV9	TRBJ2-3	TGTGCCAGCAGCCGATGGGGGGATAAAGATACGCAGTATTTT	CASSRWGDKDTQYF
-	TRBV7-6	TRBJ2-7	TGTGCCAGCAGTCCGAAGACAGAACTCCTTACCTACGAGCAGTACTTC	CASSPKTELLTYEQYF
TRBD2	TRBV11-1	TRBJ2-1	TGTGCCAGCAGCTTAGAGGGGGTCTTAGCGGGATACTCCTACAATGAGCAGTTCTTC	CASSLEGVLAGYSYNEQFF
TRBD1	TRBV7-8	TRBJ2-1	TGTGCCAGCAGCTCCACCACTATGATTCGGGACAGAAACAATGAGCAGTTCTTC	CASSSTTMIRDRNNEQFF
TRBD2	TRBV4-2	TRBJ2-7	TGTGCCAGCAGCCAGACTAGCGGCTACGAGCAGTACTTC	CASSQTSGYEQYF
TRBD1	TRBV29-1	TRBJ1-1	TGCAGCGGTCGGACAGGGAGTGGCACTGAAGCTTTCTTT	CSGRTGSGTEAFF
-	TRBV13	TRBJ1-2	TGTGCCAGCAGCTTAAACAGCTTCACCAGGGCAGACTATGGCTACACCTTC	CASSLNSFTRADYGYTF
-	TRBV18	TRBJ1-2	TGTGCCAGCTCACCCTCCAGGAACTATGGCTACACCTTC	CASSPSRNYGYTF
-	TRBV5-1	TRBJ2-1	TGCGCCAGCAGCTTGGACCCCAGCGACTCCTACAATGAGCAGTTCTTC	CASSLDPSDSYNEQFF
TRBD1	TRBV7-6	TRBJ2-5	TGTGCCAGCAGCTCCCACGACAGGGTCGAGACCCAGTACTTC	CASSSHDRVETQYF
TRBD2	TRBV5-1	TRBJ2-5	TGCGCCAGCAGCTTTGTAACTAGCGGGAAGGAGACCCAGTACTTC	CASSFVTSGKETQYF
TRBD1	TRBV27	TRBJ1-2	TGTGCCGTACTCGGGACAGTGGGCTACACCTTC	CAVLGTVGYTF
TRBD2	TRBV9	TRBJ2-7	TGTGCCAGCAGCGTTACTAGCGATGGGTTTGGCGAGCAGTACTTC	CASSVTSDGFGEQYF